The text below deals with one T cell receptor (beta chain). Original methodology: Reference gene primer amplification gave nucleated cell count estimates. This table comes from immunoSEQ multiplex PCR, and its TCRdb copy is limited to in-frame clones, with some not included. The V and J calls and the clone size are those of that table, but D and trimming were determined from the DNA. The table has 100,000 to 150,000 clones, around 86% seen once. This CDR3 is built from 13 residues. Germline V gene data show CDR1 as MGHRA and CDR2 as YSYEKL. Germline trimming cut 6 bases from V and 4 bases from J; bases unmatched to any gene: 4. This sample was included in a study of blood T cell repertoires in COVID-19. At the level of the study: The cDNA or gDNA used as material had been derived from T cells, B-cell-depleted T cells, or PBMCs.

Specimen: peripheral blood. This rearrangement joins TRBV4-1 to TRBJ1-1; TRBD1 agrees at 8 bases. This receptor was identified in a woman aged 70-85 years with COVID-19, enrolled during active disease. The CDR3, as DNA: TGCGCCAGCAGAAAACAGGGGGTCACTGAAGCTTTCTTT. Translated, it gives CASRKQGVTEAFF.